The rows below give T cell receptor beta chains drawn from one sample of a study of T-cell reconstitution after alpha-beta-depleted transplantation in children. TCRdb re-called the PCR reads through MiXCR, storing one row per CDR3 protein. This sample has some 87,000 distinct CDR3 sequences, with roughly 16% found just once. The sequencing here drew on PBMCs, mostly from graft donor cells, taken 180 days after TCRalphabeta/CD19-depleted stem cell transplant. Source of these receptors: a male patient aged 2-15 years who had a stem cell transplant for acute lymphoblastic leukemia, so the T cells may come from the graft donor. CDR3s include the opening cysteine and the closing phenylalanine or tryptophan. Rows may omit the clone size; those that give it use once, few, many or a size class.

clone_size	v_call	j_call	cdr3_aa
.	TRBV11-1	TRBJ2-1	CASSSFPEGAPFYNEQFF
many	TRBV10-2	TRBJ1-5	CASSESTGGNQPQHF
few	TRBV20-1	TRBJ2-1	CSARDIGQRGAYNEQFF
.	TRBV10-1	TRBJ1-1	CASSFSRMNTEAFF
.	TRBV6-1	TRBJ2-1	CASSRDRVRYEQFF
few	TRBV20-1	TRBJ2-1	CSATSGVGIGNEQFF
.	TRBV20-1	TRBJ1-5	CSAREGKSGPHQPQHF
many	TRBV11-2	TRBJ2-4	CASSLIRDRVPAGNIQYF
few	TRBV4-2	TRBJ2-1	CASSQDLAVLNNEQFF
.	TRBV6-2/TRBV6-3	TRBJ1-1	CASTIQGANTEAFF
.	TRBV5-1	TRBJ2-6	CASSLGQGASGANVLTF
.	TRBV4-2	TRBJ2-3	CAMGSGTSGRNTDTQYF
once	TRBV11-2	TRBJ1-2	CASSPGRNYSYTF
once	TRBV7-9	TRBJ2-3	CASSTLLAGGTTDTQYF
.	TRBV4-1	TRBJ2-5	CASSQEGQASWETQYF
few	TRBV15	TRBJ2-1	CATSRGSMGRAPNEQFF
few	TRBV3-1	TRBJ1-3	CASSQETGNTIYF
many	TRBV19	TRBJ2-1	CASSIDSLAGTYNEQFF
.	TRBV25-1	TRBJ1-2	CASSLPGQGLDGYTF
.	TRBV12-3/TRBV12-4	TRBJ2-1	CASRVLAGGYNEQFF
few	TRBV5-1	TRBJ2-2	CASTPDRSGELFF
.	TRBV29-1	TRBJ1-1	CSVDRIQNTEAFF
few	TRBV5-1	TRBJ1-2	CASSLEPTATGGYTF
few	TRBV7-8	TRBJ2-1	CASRIGLAGGPINEQFF
many	TRBV10-3	TRBJ2-5	CAPTLGRGLHPLAETQYF
few	TRBV10-2	TRBJ2-3	CASRDADTQYF
.	TRBV7-8	TRBJ2-2	CASSLYGVFGANTGELFF
few	TRBV15	TRBJ2-3	CATSREGLPLGTDTQYF
.	TRBV5-6	TRBJ2-1	CASSWGSGTSGYNEPFF
few	TRBV20-1	TRBJ2-7	CSARALQVLRAYDEQYF
.	TRBV5-1	TRBJ1-1	CASSPSGTVNTEAFF
few	TRBV27	TRBJ2-1	CASSLTHSSYNEQFF
many	TRBV20-1	TRBJ1-2	CSAKTGFVYGYTF
.	TRBV20-1	TRBJ1-2	CSPIDTNYGYTF
.	TRBV4-3	TRBJ1-4	CASSQLDGEAKKLFF
few	TRBV18	TRBJ2-5	CASSPSAARAGETQYF
.	TRBV6-5	TRBJ2-5	CASSYSGGRETQYF
few	TRBV20-1	TRBJ1-1	CSAKSRGGEQGHTEAFF
.	TRBV14	TRBJ2-7	CASSQVAGAYEQYF
many	TRBV7-2	TRBJ2-7	CASSVSGTEFRNTF
many	TRBV28	TRBJ2-5	CASSYAGAGKTQYF
many	TRBV4-1	TRBJ2-7	CASSQDRLFYEQYF
once	TRBV20-1	TRBJ2-7	CCARDYSSGGARFYEQYF
.	TRBV4-1	TRBJ2-2	CASSLDRPGAGELFF
many	TRBV7-8	TRBJ1-4	CASSDMGASTNEKLFF
once	TRBV29-1	TRBJ2-1	CSVIPPGQGIPYTYNEQFF
.	TRBV29-1	TRBJ1-2	CSVASSVLYGYTF